A single sample gave rise to the 25 T cell receptor beta chains below, sequenced in a study of cytomegalovirus exposure and HLA in healthy donors. Researchers ran the PCR with 60 Vbeta and 13 Jbeta primers. TCRdb's table, derived via immunoSEQ multiplex PCR, lists solely in-frame clones and lacks some. The sample holds around 150,000 clones, around 79% seen once. Sequenced input: PBMCs. These receptors were taken from a man aged 45 to 65 in good health and CMV-seropositive.

This rearrangement joins TRBV5-1 to TRBJ2-5; D might be TRBD2 (5 bases). The germline CDR1 and CDR2 sequences are SGHRS and YFSETQ. V was trimmed by 1 base and J by 1 base, leaving 14 bases between them. This CDR3 contains 16 residues. DNA of the CDR3: TGCGCCAGCAGCTTGAGAGGGAATAACCCCCAAGAGACCCAGTACTTC. The encoded protein is CASSLRGNNPQETQYF.

V is TRBV18 and J is TRBJ1-6; TRBD1 aligns across 9 bases. Germline CDR1 and CDR2: KGHSH and LQKENI. CDR3 length: 14 residues. V shed 6 bases, J shed 8 bases, and the junction held 5 bases outside the gene matches. The CDR3 is CASSRRQGDSPLHF. CDR3 DNA: TGTGCCAGCTCCAGGCGACAGGGGGATTCACCCCTCCACTTT.

The rearrangement uses TRBV4-1 and TRBJ2-1, with 7 bases that match TRBD1. Germline CDR1 reads MGHRA; CDR2 reads YSYEKL. Unmatched junction bases numbered 8, after V lost 7 bases and J lost 8 bases. This CDR3 comprises 13 residues. CDR3 in DNA: TGCGCCAGCACACGGACCCAGGGGGATGAGCAGTTCTTC. As protein: CASTRTQGDEQFF.

The chain links TRBV4-1 to TRBJ1-2; D uncertain. The germline V and J ends were trimmed by 1 base and 0 bases, with 9 bases remaining between them. CDR3 length: 15 residues. CDR1 is MGHRA and CDR2 is YSYEKL in the germline V gene. The CDR3 DNA sequence: TGCGCCAGCAGCCAAGCGGGCGGGTCTAACTATGGCTACACCTTC. It yields the protein CASSQAGGSNYGYTF.

This chain joins TRBV12-2 and TRBJ2-2; the table gives TRBD2 as D, unverified against the DNA. TRBV12-2 is deemed a pseudogene. There are 16 residues in the CDR3. The CDR3 DNA sequence: TGTGCAAGTCGCTTACTTCGCCTAGCGGGTTCCGGGGAGCTGTTTTTT. It yields the protein CASRLLRLAGSGELFF.

The chain employs TRBV11-2 and TRBJ1-5; the D gene is possibly TRBD1 (6 bases). Germline assignment: CDR1 SGHAT and CDR2 FQNNGV. Trimming cost V 5 bases and J 8 bases, with 16 bases left between them. The CDR3 consists of 14 residues. The CDR3 DNA reads TGTGCCAGCAGCCCAACGGGGGGCCGGGAGCCCCAGCATTTT. It is translated as CASSPTGGREPQHF.

This clone was seen more than once but under ten times. This chain links TRBV6-4 with TRBJ1-1, with 8 positions matching TRBD1. V was pared by 5 bases and J by 1 base, with 6 bases of the junction left unmatched. This CDR3 has 15 amino acids. Germline V gives CDR1 MRHNA, CDR2 SNTAGT. In DNA form, the CDR3 reads TGTGCCAGCAGTCGTCAGGGGGCAGGGAACACTGAAGCTTTCTTT. The encoded protein is CASSRQGAGNTEAFF.

This chain joins TRBV10-3 and TRBJ2-3; 7 nucleotides match TRBD2. The germline V gene encodes CDR1 ENHRY and CDR2 SYGVKD. The CDR3 spans 18 residues. V shed 2 bases and J 8 bases; nucleotides not matched to a gene: 19. The CDR3 protein is CAISEPGRGLDGKGTQYF. The CDR3 DNA is TGTGCCATCAGTGAGCCGGGCAGAGGACTAGACGGAAAGGGTACGCAGTATTTT.

V usage is TRBV29-1 and J usage is TRBJ2-1; TRBD1 matches at 8 bases. The ends lost 1 base at V and 2 bases at J; junction bases unmatched: 4. Germline-derived CDR1 and CDR2 are SQVTM and ANQGSEA. CDR3 length: 15 amino acids. The CDR3 DNA follows: TGCAGCGTTGAAGGGACAGGGAGAACCTACAATGAGCAGTTCTTC. Encoded protein: CSVEGTGRTYNEQFF.

V usage is TRBV7-2 and J usage is TRBJ2-3; D possibly corresponds to TRBD2 (6 bases). The CDR3 totals 15 residues. Germline V gene lookup returns CDR1 SGHTA and CDR2 FQGNSA. V was shortened by 4 bases and J by 2 bases, with 13 bases between the two germline ends. CDR3 sequence reads: CASSYQRVDTDTQYF. CDR3 in DNA: TGTGCCAGCAGCTACCAGCGGGTGGACACAGATACGCAGTATTTT. Filled out from reference TRBV7-2 and TRBJ2-3, the complete variable domain reads GAGVSQSPSNKVTEKGKDVELRCDPISGHTALYWYRQSLGQGLEFLIYFQGNSAPDKSGLPSDRFSAERTGGSVSTLTIQRTQQEDSAVYLCASSYQRVDTDTQYFGPGTRLTVL.

The chain recombines TRBV5-6 with TRBJ2-1, with D perhaps TRBD2 (6 bases). Germline values: CDR1 SGHDT, CDR2 YYEEEE. The CDR3 is 16 amino acids. With 0 bases removed from V and 9 bases from J, the gap between germline ends came to 19 bases. CDR3: CASSLGAGPLGPEQFF. CDR3 nucleotide sequence: TGTGCCAGCAGCTTGGGGGCGGGGCCATTAGGGCCTGAGCAGTTCTTC.

The rearrangement joins TRBV27 to TRBJ2-3; 9 bases align to TRBD1. The trim removed 7 bases at V and 6 bases at J, leaving 14 bases unmatched. CDR1 is MNHEY and CDR2 is SMNVEV in the germline V gene (reference sequence). This CDR3 has 16 amino acids. The CDR3 is CASTPGTGKVEDTQYF. The CDR3 bases are TGTGCCAGCACCCCCGGGACAGGGAAGGTTGAGGATACGCAGTATTTT.

This chain's CDR3 is CASSPRGGDDGYTF. CDR3 bases: TGCGCCAGCAGCCCCAGGGGAGGGGATGATGGCTACACCTTC. V usage is TRBV5-1 and J usage is TRBJ1-2; possibly TRBD1 for D (6 bases). Trimming pared 4 bases from V and 6 bases from J, leaving 16 bases between. Looked up from germline, CDR1 is SGHRS and CDR2 is YFSETQ. There are 14 residues in the CDR3.

The chain carries TRBV29-1 and TRBJ1-2; 7 bases align to TRBD1. This CDR3 has 13 residues. V lost 7 bases and J lost 6; bases outside the gene matches: 11. CDR1 is SQVTM and CDR2 is ANQGSEA in the germline V gene. The CDR3 DNA is TGCAGCGACTCGGAGGGGGCAGGGGATGGCTACACCTTC. It encodes CSDSEGAGDGYTF.

The chain recombines TRBV29-1 with TRBJ1-1, with no clear D. Per germline, CDR1 SQVTM and CDR2 ANQGSEA. The CDR3 has 11 amino acids. Deletions cut 6 bases from V and 3 bases from J, with 8 bases between. The CDR3 protein is CSVRSDTEAFF. The CDR3 nucleotides are TGCAGCGTACGATCGGACACTGAAGCTTTCTTT.

This chain connects TRBV28 to TRBJ1-3; D possibly corresponds to TRBD1 (5 bases). Germline V gene sequence: CDR1 MDHEN, CDR2 SYDVKM. Between the trimmed V and J ends, which lost 6 bases and 0 bases, there was a span of 12 bases. The CDR3 runs to 15 residues. The CDR3 DNA follows: TGTGCCAGCAGCCCCGGACACCTCTCTGGAAACACCATATATTTT. Amino acid sequence: CASSPGHLSGNTIYF. The variable domain in full, completed from reference TRBV28 and TRBJ1-3, reads DVKVTQSSRYLVKRTGEKVFLECVQDMDHENMFWYRQDPGLGLRLIYFSYDVKMKEKGDIPEGYSVSREKKERFSLILESASTNQTSMYLCASSPGHLSGNTIYFGEGSWLTVV.

V is TRBV6-6 and J is TRBJ1-1; the D is unclear. V dropped 0 bases and J dropped 5 bases, with 4 bases sitting between them. Germline V gene lookup returns CDR1 MNHNY and CDR2 SVGAGI (reference sequence). The CDR3 runs to 12 residues. The CDR3 DNA reads TGTGCCAGCAGTTACTCGCAGACTGAAGCTTTCTTT. It yields the protein CASSYSQTEAFF.

V and J are TRBV5-1 and TRBJ1-6, with D maybe TRBD1 (5 bases). With 4 bases removed from V and 14 bases from J, the gap between germline ends came to 22 bases. Germline V lookup: CDR1 SGHRS, CDR2 YFSETQ. The CDR3 is 15 residues long. In DNA, the CDR3 is TGCGCCAGCAGCCATTCGGAGGGACTACAAAAAGCCCTCCACTTT. Amino acid sequence: CASSHSEGLQKALHF. The complete variable domain, with remaining parts taken from reference TRBV5-1 and TRBJ1-6, reads KAGVTQTPRYLIKTRGQQVTLSCSPISGHRSVSWYQQTPGQGLQFLFEYFSETQRNKGNFPGRFSGRQFSNSRSEMNVSTLELGDSALYLCASSHSEGLQKALHFGNGTRLTVT.

V usage is TRBV28 and J usage is TRBJ1-6; D might be TRBD1 (5 bases). The CDR3 runs to 15 residues. CDR1 and CDR2 from the germline V gene are MDHEN and SYDVKM. V shed 6 bases and J shed 9 bases, with 18 bases lying between them. CDR3 sequence: CASSPTGGGFSPLHF. Written as DNA, the CDR3 is TGTGCCAGCAGCCCCACAGGCGGTGGCTTTTCACCCCTCCACTTT.

This chain joins TRBV2 and TRBJ1-5; D perhaps matches TRBD1 (5 bases). The ends were cut back, 6 bases at V and 3 bases at J, with 9 bases in the middle. This CDR3 contains 13 residues. The germline gives CDR1 SNHLY, CDR2 FYNNEI. CDR3 sequence: CASSREANQPQHF. The CDR3 region has the DNA TGTGCCAGCAGCAGGGAGGCCAATCAGCCCCAGCATTTT.

The chain employs TRBV19 and TRBJ1-5, with a possible D match to TRBD1 (6 bases). The germline gives CDR1 LNHDA, CDR2 SQIVND (reference sequence). With 6 bases removed from V and 1 base from J, the gap between germline ends came to 13 bases. The CDR3 is made up of 15 amino acids. CDR3 nucleotide sequence: TGTGCCAGTAGAGAGGGGGGGTCGAGCAATCAGCCCCAGCATTTT. Translation gives CASREGGSSNQPQHF.

This chain uses TRBV27 with TRBJ2-5; TRBD1 matches at 9 bases. The V and J ends lost 5 bases and 5 bases, in that order; junction bases with no gene match: 9. CDR1 and CDR2 (germline): MNHEY, SMNVEV (reference sequence). The CDR3 spans 15 residues. The CDR3, as DNA: TGTGCCAGCAGTGAGGACAGGGGCGCCTTTGAGACCCAGTACTTC. This codes for CASSEDRGAFETQYF.

This rearrangement joins TRBV5-6 to TRBJ2-7; D is tentatively TRBD1 or TRBD2 (5 bases each). Trimming left V 0 bases short and J 6 bases short, with 10 bases between. Germline CDR1 SGHDT, CDR2 YYEEEE. This CDR3 has 13 residues. Written as DNA, the CDR3 is TGTGCCAGCAGCTTGGTAAGTGGGGGCGAGCAGTACGTC. Translated: CASSLVSGGEQYV.

The J gene is TRBJ1-1, the V gene TRBV11-2; D possibly corresponds to TRBD1 (6 bases). CDR3 length equals 14 residues. The V end lost 0 bases, the J end lost 4 bases, and 9 bases lay between the germline ends. Germline CDR1 SGHAT, CDR2 FQNNGV. The CDR3 sequence: CASSLDRGPTEAFF. CDR3 sequence (DNA): TGTGCCAGCAGCTTAGACAGGGGACCCACTGAAGCTTTCTTT. Together with reference TRBV11-2 and TRBJ1-1, the CDR3 gives the full variable domain: EAGVAQSPRYKIIEKRQSVAFWCNPISGHATLYWYQQILGQGPKLLIQFQNNGVVDDSQLPKDRFSAERLKGVDSTLKIQPAKLEDSAVYLCASSLDRGPTEAFFGQGTRLTVV.

V is TRBV6-4 and J is TRBJ1-2; D uncertain. V was trimmed by 2 bases and J by 8 bases, leaving 6 bases between them. Germline V gives CDR1 MRHNA, CDR2 SNTAGT. The CDR3 totals 11 residues. CDR3: CASSDLRGYTF. The CDR3 DNA reads as TGTGCCAGCAGTGACCTGAGGGGCTACACCTTC.